Shown below are 20 T cell receptor beta chains from a single sample sequenced in a study of blood T cells in healthy people across ages. With a J-beta primer mix and a sample-barcoded 5' primer, a second PCR ran about 6 to 11 cycles. TCRdb independently ran MiXCR on the 5' RACE reads; one entry per CDR3 protein. Of some 670,000 distinct CDR3 sequences listed, roughly half are singletons. The specimen sequenced was blood. These receptors were collected from a woman of 80 years or more in good health.

There are many counts of this clonotype. This chain uses TRBV12-3 or TRBV12-4 with TRBJ2-3; 8 bases are shared with TRBD2. The CDR3 has 15 residues. V gave up 6 bases and J gave up 9 bases; unmatched junction bases: 14. The chain's CDR3 is CASSRTSWGRGTQYF. CDR3 nucleotides: TGTGCCAGCAGCCGGACTAGCTGGGGGCGCGGCACGCAGTATTTT.

This clonotype has ten or more counts. V is TRBV20-1 and J is TRBJ1-2, with no clear D. Germline loops: CDR1 DFQATT, CDR2 SNEGSKA (reference sequence). CDR3 size: 12 residues. The CDR3 DNA reads TGCAGAGCGACGGGGTCGACTTATGGCTACACCTTC. Amino acid sequence: CRATGSTYGYTF.

This clonotype was seen a few times. The chain uses TRBV5-1 and TRBJ2-1; D not certain. CDR1 is SGHRS and CDR2 is YFSETQ in the germline V gene. This CDR3 is 15 amino acids long. Between the trimmed V and J ends, which lost 4 bases and 3 bases, there was a span of 14 bases. The CDR3 spells CASSARSPGYNEQFF. The CDR3 coding sequence is TGCGCCAGCAGCGCTCGGAGTCCTGGCTACAATGAGCAGTTCTTC.

With regard to this clonotype: Given a much more abundant clone one base away, this may be a read error. The chain links TRBV28 to TRBJ2-1, with 13 bases aligning to TRBD2. Per germline, CDR1 MDHEN and CDR2 SYDVKM. The CDR3 is made up of 18 amino acids. The CDR3 bases are TGTGCCAGCTCAGTCGGGCGGACTAGCGGGAGTTTATACAATGGGCAGTTCTTC. Translation: CASSVGRTSGSLYNGQFF. Full variable domain (outside the CDR3, taken from reference TRBV28 and TRBJ2-1): DVKVTQSSRYLVKRTGEKVFLECVQDMDHENMFWYRQDPGLGLRLIYFSYDVKMKEKGDIPEGYSVSREKKERFSLILESASTNQTSMYLCASSVGRTSGSLYNGQFFGPGTRLTVL.

V usage is TRBV10-3 and J usage is TRBJ2-5; TRBD1 is a possible D gene (6 bases). The CDR3 totals 14 residues. Germline V gives CDR1 ENHRY, CDR2 SYGVKD. Deletions cut 0 bases from V and 2 bases from J, with 7 bases between. CDR3 residues: CAISESGTQETQYF. CDR3 DNA sequence: TGTGCCATCAGTGAGTCGGGGACACAAGAGACCCAGTACTTC.

The rearrangement joins TRBV9 to TRBJ2-5; perhaps TRBD2 as D (5 bases). Trimming shortened V by 3 bases and J by 5 bases, and 17 bases separated the two germline ends. The length of the CDR3 is 15 residues. Germline lookup yields CDR1 SGDLS and CDR2 YYNGEE. CDR3 sequence reads: CASSAAGGSTETQYF. Written as DNA, the CDR3 is TGTGCCAGCAGCGCAGCCGGTGGGAGTACTGAGACCCAGTACTTC.

This rearrangement joins TRBV7-3 to TRBJ2-7; 9 nucleotides match TRBD2. The ends lost 6 bases at V and 7 bases at J; junction bases unmatched: 16. This CDR3 region has 16 residues. In germline, CDR1 is SGHTA, CDR2 FQGTGA. CDR3 DNA: TGTGCCAGCAGTGTGGACTCGGGACTAGCTAACGATGAGCAGTACTTC. It codes for CASSVDSGLANDEQYF. The complete variable domain, with remaining parts taken from reference TRBV7-3 and TRBJ2-7, reads GAGVSQTPSNKVTEKGKYVELRCDPISGHTALYWYRQSLGQGPEFLIYFQGTGAADDSGLPNDRFFAVRPEGSVSTLKIQRTERGDSAVYLCASSVDSGLANDEQYFGPGTRLTVT.

This chain connects TRBV14 to TRBJ1-6, with D hard to call. There are 13 residues in the CDR3. The V end was cut by 1 base, the J end by 9 bases, with 7 bases between. In germline, CDR1 is SGHDN, CDR2 FVKESK. CDR3 loop: CASSQVGSSPLHF. Here the CDR3 DNA reads TGTGCCAGCAGCCAAGTCGGGTCTTCACCCCTCCACTTT.

This clonotype was detected many times. A read error may explain this, as a much larger clone is one base away. The chain employs TRBV6-6 and TRBJ2-3; possible D gene TRBD2, 5 bases. V gave up 2 bases and J gave up 1 base, with 13 bases separating them. The CDR3 consists of 16 residues. Per the germline V gene, CDR1 is MNHNY and CDR2 is SVGAGI (reference sequence). CDR3 sequence: CASSYARRAGTDTQYF. In DNA, the CDR3 is TGTGCCAGCAGTTACGCGAGACGAGCGGGCACAGATACGCAGTATTTT.

V is TRBV10-3 and J is TRBJ1-1, with 7 bases fitting TRBD1. The germline V gene encodes CDR1 ENHRY and CDR2 SYGVKD. The V gene end was trimmed by 2 bases and the J gene end by 0 bases; junction bases not matched to a gene: 3. The CDR3 totals 15 residues. The DNA for the CDR3 is TGTGCCATCAGTGAGGGCGACAGGGTGAACACTGAAGCTTTCTTT. Translating gives CAISEGDRVNTEAFF.

This clonotype was seen ten or more times. The chain recombines TRBV18 with TRBJ2-1, with D tentatively TRBD1 (5 bases). The CDR3 is 14 residues long. Trimming removed 2 bases at V and 8 bases at J, with 13 bases between. From germline, CDR1 is KGHSH and CDR2 LQKENI. The CDR3 spells CASSPGSGLDEQFF. For the CDR3, the DNA is TGTGCCAGCTCACCAGGGTCAGGGCTCGATGAGCAGTTCTTC. Full variable domain (missing parts from reference TRBV18 and TRBJ2-1): NAGVMQNPRHLVRRRGQEARLRCSPMKGHSHVYWYRQLPEEGLKFMVYLQKENIIDESGMPKERFSAEFPKEGPSILRIQQVVRGDSAAYFCASSPGSGLDEQFFGPGTRLTVL.

With respect to this clonotype: A much larger clone differs from this one at a single base, so this may be a read error. V usage is TRBV7-2 and J usage is TRBJ2-3; 8 positions agree with TRBD1. The germline CDR1 and CDR2 sequences are SGHTA and FQGNSA. The CDR3 has 17 residues. CDR3 in DNA: TGTGCCAGCAGCTTACGTCAGGGGGCTCGCGGTGCAGATACGGAGTATTTT. Protein product: CASSLRQGARGADTEYF.

CDR3 DNA: TGTGCCAGCAGCATGACGGTCCGAATGGGTGAGCAGTACTTC. Translated: CASSMTVRMGEQYF. This chain links TRBV7-2 with TRBJ2-5; D is unclear. The CDR3 contains 14 residues. Trimming took off 5 bases at V and 11 bases at J, with 21 bases between the two ends. The V gene's germline CDR1 is SGHTA and CDR2 FQGNSA.

Regarding this clonotype: A read error is possible here, since a much larger clone lies one base away. This rearrangement joins TRBV30 to TRBJ2-1; TRBD2 matches 12 bases. The CDR3 runs 12 residues. In germline, CDR1 is GTSNPN, CDR2 SVGIG (reference sequence). CDR3 in amino acids: CAGSWTSGKKFF. The CDR3 region has the DNA TGTGCCGGGAGTTGGACTAGCGGGAAGAAGTTCTTC. The variable domain in full, with the rest retrieved from reference TRBV30 and TRBJ2-1, is SQTIHQWPATLVQPVGSPLSLECTVEGTSNPNLYWYRQAAGRGLQLLFYSVGIGQISSEVPQNLSASRPQDRQFILSSKKLLLSDSGFYLCAGSWTSGKKFFGPGTRLTVL.

This clonotype came up a few times. The gene calls are TRBV12-3 or TRBV12-4 and TRBJ2-7; D is unclear. This CDR3 is 14 amino acids long. The V end lost 2 bases, the J end lost 2 bases, and 10 bases lay between the germline ends. The CDR3 DNA follows: TGTGCCAGCAGTTTACAGTTAAGGGCCTACGAGCAGTACTTC. Protein sequence: CASSLQLRAYEQYF.

In this sample, this clonotype turned up many times. The V call is TRBV3-1, the J call TRBJ2-1, with D perhaps TRBD2 (5 bases). Germline V gives CDR1 LGHDT, CDR2 YNNKEL (reference sequence). V was shortened by 2 bases and J by 9 bases, with 11 bases between the two germline ends. This CDR3 contains 13 residues. DNA for the CDR3: TGTGCCAGCAGCCAAAACCTAGGAGGTGAGCAGTTCTTC. It specifies CASSQNLGGEQFF.

The chain combines TRBV27 with TRBJ2-3, with a possible D match to TRBD1 (5 bases). The CDR3 length is 15 residues. From germline, CDR1 is MNHEY and CDR2 SMNVEV (reference sequence). The V end lost 5 bases, the J end lost 1 base, and 13 bases lay between the germline ends. CDR3 protein: CASSPDTLGTDTQYF. Here the CDR3 DNA reads TGTGCCAGCAGTCCGGACACCTTAGGCACAGATACGCAGTATTTT.

As concerns this clonotype: This may stem from a read error, because a much larger clone lies one nucleotide away. The chain couples TRBV27 to TRBJ2-3; 13 nucleotides align to TRBD2. The CDR3 totals 21 residues. Per germline, CDR1 MNHEY and CDR2 SMNVEV (reference sequence). CDR3 sequence: CASSFSPRTSGSLGGTETQYF. For the CDR3, the DNA is TGTGCCAGCAGTTTCTCACCCCGGACTAGCGGGAGTCTCGGCGGGACAGAGACGCAGTATTTT.

The genes are TRBV12-3 or TRBV12-4 and TRBJ2-1; D gene uncertain. Trimming cost V 3 bases and J 9 bases, with 9 bases left between them. The CDR3 is 12 residues long. For the CDR3, the DNA is TGTGCCAGCAGTTTCGGTGGGATTGAGCAGTTCTTC. Its translation: CASSFGGIEQFF.

V and J are TRBV5-1 and TRBJ2-3; D is possibly TRBD1 or TRBD2 (5 bases each). This CDR3 has 14 amino acids. The germline CDR1 and CDR2 sequences are SGHRS and YFSETQ. V was clipped by 8 bases and J by 2 bases, with 15 bases between them. CDR3 residues: CASTIGATTDTQYF. The CDR3 DNA sequence: TGCGCCAGTACTATCGGGGCCACCACAGATACGCAGTATTTT.